These 19 T cell receptor beta chains were sequenced from one sample in a study of OX40 agonist ivuxolimab in advanced cancers. To prepare the library, the immunoSEQ multiplex PCR assay was applied. TCRdb re-hosts the immuneACCESS table, in-frame sequences only. Its copies lack some clones; in the studies checked, an unresolved V gene accounts for under half of them, and the cause for the rest is not known. The sample has 60,000 to 85,000 clones on record, about 80% of them singletons. The top ten clonotypes cover almost 1.5% of the sample. This specimen consisted of CD4+ or CD8+ T cells sorted from blood, obtained in a trial of the OX40 agonist ivuxolimab. Receptor source: an adult with an advanced solid tumor such as melanoma, head and neck, liver or kidney cancer.

The chain is built from TRBV9 and TRBJ2-1; 14 nucleotides line up with TRBD2. V was pared by 2 bases and J by 0 bases, with 13 bases of the junction left unmatched. The CDR3 covers 21 residues. Germline loops: CDR1 SGDLS, CDR2 YYNGEE. This chain's CDR3 is CASSVTTSGGAFHSSYNEQFF. Here the CDR3 DNA reads TGTGCCAGCAGCGTTACGACTAGCGGGGGGGCTTTCCACAGCTCCTACAATGAGCAGTTCTTC. The full variable domain, its missing parts supplied by reference TRBV9 and TRBJ2-1, is DSGVTQTPKHLITATGQRVTLRCSPRSGDLSVYWYQQSLDQGLQFLIQYYNGEERAKGNILERFSAQQFPDLHSELNLSSLELGDSALYFCASSVTTSGGAFHSSYNEQFFGPGTRLTVL.

The gene calls are TRBV5-1 and TRBJ1-1, with D perhaps TRBD1 (6 bases). Germline CDR1 reads SGHRS; CDR2 reads YFSETQ. The CDR3 length is 14 residues. Trimming took 1 base from V and 7 from J, leaving 14 bases between them. The CDR3 region has the DNA TGCGCCAGCAGCTTGCCCACAGGGTTCGGTGAAGCTTTCTTT. Protein sequence: CASSLPTGFGEAFF.

The CDR3: CASSMGRRQGLAKNIQYF. The CDR3 coding sequence is TGTGCCAGTAGTATGGGAAGGCGTCAGGGGCTAGCCAAAAACATTCAGTACTTC. This sequence joins TRBV19 and TRBJ2-4, with D perhaps TRBD1 (6 bases). From germline, CDR1 is LNHDA and CDR2 SQIVND (reference sequence). The CDR3 runs to 18 residues. Trimming removed 3 bases at V and 0 bases at J, with 18 bases between.

The chain is built from TRBV23-1 and TRBJ2-2; 7 nucleotides match TRBD1. TRBV23-1 is annotated as an ORF whose role is uncertain. The junction had 4 bases not matched to a gene; V was cut back by 2 bases and J by 1 base. The CDR3 is 16 residues long. The CDR3 nucleotides are TGCGCCAGCAGTCAAATAGGGGGCCGGAACACCGGGGAGCTGTTTTTT. Amino acids: CASSQIGGRNTGELFF.

The table lists this clone with a count of one. The genes are TRBV6-6 and TRBJ2-7; D is perhaps TRBD2 (6 bases). The CDR3 sequence is 12 residues long. V was clipped by 2 bases and J by 6 bases, with 8 bases between them. Germline CDR1 MNHNY, CDR2 SVGAGI (reference sequence). The CDR3 nucleotides are TGTGCCAGCAGTTACCGACTAGTCGAGCAGTACTTC. This sequence encodes CASSYRLVEQYF.

The rearrangement joins TRBV19 to TRBJ1-5, with D unresolved. Germline V gene data show CDR1 as LNHDA and CDR2 as SQIVND (reference sequence). V dropped 7 bases and J dropped 3 bases, with 10 bases sitting between them. The CDR3 is made up of 13 amino acids. CDR3 bases: TGTGCCAGTATCGGGCAGGACAATCAGCCCCAGCATTTT. Its translation: CASIGQDNQPQHF. The full variable domain, in which reference TRBV19 and TRBJ1-5 provide the parts outside the CDR3, is DGGITQSPKYLFRKEGQNVTLSCEQNLNHDAMYWYRQDPGQGLRLIYYSQIVNDFQKGDIAEGYSVSREKKESFPLTVTSAQKNPTAFYLCASIGQDNQPQHFGDGTRLSIL.

The V call is TRBV5-3, the J call TRBJ2-5; 9 bases fit TRBD1. TRBV5-3 is assigned to the ORF class and has an uncertain function. V trimming: 1 base; J trimming: 2 bases; junction bases outside the gene matches: 6. The CDR3 is made up of 16 amino acids. The DNA for the CDR3 is TGTGCCAGAAGCTTGTGTTTCGACAGGGGGCAAGAGACCCAGTACTTC. Amino acids: CARSLCFDRGQETQYF.

The chain employs TRBV7-6 and TRBJ2-3, with D tentatively TRBD2 (6 bases). Trimming cost V 4 bases and J 1 base, with 15 bases left between them. The germline V gene encodes CDR1 SGHVS and CDR2 FNYEAQ. The CDR3 extends over 16 amino acids. The CDR3 bases are TGTGCCAGCAGCTACCTCGGGCGGGGCGGCACAGATACGCAGTATTTT. This translates into CASSYLGRGGTDTQYF.

The chain has TRBV7-8 and TRBJ2-6; D is possibly TRBD1 (6 bases). Germline V gives CDR1 SGHVS, CDR2 FQNEAQ. V lost 5 bases and J lost 0, with 11 bases in between. CDR3 size: 16 residues. CDR3 sequence: CASSLLTGSGANVLTF. The CDR3 nucleotides are TGTGCCAGCAGCCTCTTGACAGGCTCTGGGGCCAACGTCCTGACTTTC. Together with reference TRBV7-8 and TRBJ2-6, the CDR3 gives the full variable domain: GAGVSQSPRYKVAKRGQDVALRCDPISGHVSLFWYQQALGQGPEFLTYFQNEAQLDKSGLPSDRFFAERPEGSVSTLKIQRTQQEDSAVYLCASSLLTGSGANVLTFGAGSRLTVL.

DNA of the CDR3: TGTGCCAGCAGCGCCGCGGGGGGAGCCTACGAGCAGTACTTC. It encodes CASSAAGGAYEQYF. This chain links TRBV7-9 with TRBJ2-7; TRBD2 agrees at 8 bases. This CDR3 region has 14 residues. CDR1 is SEHNR and CDR2 is FQNEAQ in the germline V gene (reference sequence). The trim removed 5 bases at V and 2 bases at J, leaving 5 bases unmatched.

The V and J genes are TRBV2 and TRBJ2-2; the match to TRBD2 covers 7 bases. The CDR3 totals 18 residues. The trim removed 6 bases at V and 2 bases at J, leaving 15 bases unmatched. CDR1 is SNHLY, CDR2 FYNNEI, per germline. The CDR3 DNA sequence: TGTGCCAGCAGGGGGGGGACGCTAACCATCCGAAACACCGGGGAGCTGTTTTTT. As protein: CASRGGTLTIRNTGELFF.

The V and J genes are TRBV30 and TRBJ1-3; 11 bases are a match to TRBD1. Germline lookup yields CDR1 GTSNPN and CDR2 SVGIG (reference sequence). The junction had 7 bases not matched to a gene; V was cut back by 1 base and J by 2 bases. The CDR3 has 17 amino acids. CDR3 sequence: CAWSGRWGQGAGNTIYF. CDR3 DNA: TGTGCCTGGAGTGGGAGGTGGGGACAGGGGGCTGGAAACACCATATATTTT.

V is TRBV5-1 and J is TRBJ1-3; D remains ambiguous. Germline loops: CDR1 SGHRS, CDR2 YFSETQ. The CDR3 is 17 amino acids. V lost 0 bases, J lost 0 bases, and 13 bases lay in between. CDR3 in DNA: TGCGCCAGCAGCTTGGCGAACAGAGTTAGCTCTGGAAACACCATATATTTT. Protein: CASSLANRVSSGNTIYF. Combining the CDR3 with reference TRBV5-1 and TRBJ1-3 gives the whole variable domain KAGVTQTPRYLIKTRGQQVTLSCSPISGHRSVSWYQQTPGQGLQFLFEYFSETQRNKGNFPGRFSGRQFSNSRSEMNVSTLELGDSALYLCASSLANRVSSGNTIYFGEGSWLTVV.

The chain employs TRBV7-8 and TRBJ2-2, with 8 positions matching TRBD1. Germline CDR1 reads SGHVS; CDR2 reads FQNEAQ. V lost 5 bases to trimming and J lost 5 bases; unmatched junction nucleotides: 7. This CDR3 spans 15 amino acids. CDR3 region: CASSVGQGGTGELFF. The CDR3 DNA follows: TGTGCCAGCAGCGTTGGACAGGGCGGGACCGGGGAGCTGTTTTTT.

The V call is TRBV19, the J call TRBJ2-2, with 7 bases matching TRBD2. CDR1 LNHDA and CDR2 SQIVND come from the germline V gene (reference sequence). J was trimmed by 1 base and V by 5 bases; bases with no gene match: 4. There are 15 residues in the CDR3. The CDR3 here is CASSLRGENTGELFF. The CDR3 DNA reads TGTGCCAGTAGTTTACGGGGGGAGAACACCGGGGAGCTGTTTTTT.

This clone occurred a few times. V usage is TRBV5-1 and J usage is TRBJ2-3; the D gene could be TRBD1 or TRBD2 (6 bases each). The V and J ends lost 0 bases and 2 bases respectively, with 13 bases between them. CDR3 length: 16 amino acids. Per germline, CDR1 SGHRS and CDR2 YFSETQ. The CDR3 loop reads CASSLASGAATDTQYF. CDR3 bases: TGCGCCAGCAGCTTGGCCTCGGGGGCGGCCACAGATACGCAGTATTTT.

The chain recombines TRBV6-5 with TRBJ2-1; TRBD2 matches at 11 bases. Trimming removed 4 bases from V and 5 bases from J; junction bases left unmatched: 7. The CDR3 loop spans 16 amino acids. CDR1 is MNHEY and CDR2 is SVGAGI in the germline V gene. In DNA, the CDR3 is TGTGCCAGCAGTTCCGACACTAGCGGGGGCAACAATGAGCAGTTCTTC. Protein product: CASSSDTSGGNNEQFF.

This chain connects TRBV19 to TRBJ1-1, with no clear D. Looked up from germline, CDR1 is LNHDA and CDR2 is SQIVND (reference sequence). The ends were cut back, 9 bases at V and 1 base at J, with 15 bases in the middle. This CDR3 has 14 residues. The CDR3 here is CASRSNLGNTEAFF. DNA for the CDR3: TGTGCCAGCAGATCAAATCTGGGGAACACTGAAGCTTTCTTT.

This chain uses TRBV6-6 with TRBJ1-5; D gene uncertain. The CDR3 loop spans 15 amino acids. Trimming took 6 bases from V and 1 from J, leaving 13 bases between them. Germline V CDR1 and CDR2: MNHNY, SVGAGI (reference sequence). As DNA, the CDR3 is TGTGCCAGCAGCCTGAAGTTCGGAAGCAATCAGCCCCAGCATTTT. Translated, it gives CASSLKFGSNQPQHF.